The 10 T cell receptor beta chains reported below all come from one sample, sequenced in a study of blood T cell repertoires in COVID-19. Method: immunoSEQ multiplex PCR; TCRdb's copy keeps in-frame clones and lacks some. This repertoire shows fewer than 120,000 clones, 75% to 80% found once; its top ten account for approximately 16%. Specimen: peripheral blood. The origin of the receptors is a woman at least 80 years old with active or convalescent COVID-19.

The chain links TRBV20-1 to TRBJ1-2; no definite D call. V lost 3 bases and J 3 bases, leaving 11 bases between the germline ends. Germline V gene lookup returns CDR1 DFQATT and CDR2 SNEGSKA (reference sequence). CDR3 length equals 13 residues. The CDR3 region has the DNA TGCAGTGCTAGTGACGGGTTCGACTATGGCTACACCTTC. It translates to CSASDGFDYGYTF.

J is TRBJ2-3 and V is TRBV5-4, with 12 bases matching TRBD1. The V segment lost 5 bases and the J segment 11 bases; nucleotides outside the gene matches: 15. The germline V gene encodes CDR1 SGHNT and CDR2 YYREEE (reference sequence). CDR3 size: 16 residues. CDR3 residues: CASSPPGQGASKVQYF. For the CDR3, the DNA is TGTGCCAGCAGTCCTCCGGGACAGGGGGCGAGTAAGGTGCAGTATTTT.

This clone has a handful of counts. The chain couples TRBV18 to TRBJ2-1; 10 bases are shared with TRBD2. There are 16 residues in the CDR3. V was clipped by 2 bases and J by 4 bases; unmatched bases: 5. Germline V gene lookup returns CDR1 KGHSH and CDR2 LQKENI. This CDR3 reads CASSPTLAGAYNEQFF. For the CDR3, the DNA is TGTGCCAGCTCACCAACGCTAGCGGGAGCTTACAATGAGCAGTTCTTC.

The chain couples TRBV5-4 to TRBJ2-7; 8 bases agree with TRBD2. Germline assignment: CDR1 SGHNT and CDR2 YYREEE (reference sequence). The CDR3 covers 14 residues. Unmatched junction bases numbered 5, after V lost 4 bases and J lost 2 bases. This CDR3 is CASSPGTRPYEQYF. The CDR3 DNA reads as TGTGCCAGCAGCCCCGGGACTAGGCCCTACGAGCAGTACTTC.

This clone was found a few times. CDR3 amino acids: CASTLPAGGEETQYF. The CDR3 nucleotides are TGTGCCAGCACCTTGCCCGCAGGGGGCGAAGAGACCCAGTACTTC. The rearrangement joins TRBV7-6 to TRBJ2-5; 8 bases fit TRBD1. The CDR3 totals 15 residues. Germline V gene lookup returns CDR1 SGHVS and CDR2 FNYEAQ. J lost 3 bases, V lost 7 bases, and 10 bases had no gene match.

This clone has only a few counts. The chain couples TRBV7-2 to TRBJ2-7; 10 bases line up with TRBD2. With V trimmed by 3 bases and J by 1 base, 3 bases remained unmatched. This CDR3 is 15 amino acids long. Germline CDR1 reads SGHTA; CDR2 reads FQGNSA. The CDR3 region is CASSFTSGNSYEQYF. CDR3 coding DNA: TGTGCCAGCAGCTTTACTAGCGGGAATTCCTACGAGCAGTACTTC.

The chain carries TRBV6-6 and TRBJ2-7, with 7 bases lining up with TRBD1. The CDR3 contains 15 residues. V lost 5 bases to trimming and J lost 2 bases; unmatched junction nucleotides: 9. The V gene's germline CDR1 is MNHNY and CDR2 SVGAGI (reference sequence). The CDR3 DNA reads as TGTGCCAGCAGTCAATCGAAGACAGGGCCCTACGAGCAGTACTTC. Residues: CASSQSKTGPYEQYF.

The chain links TRBV7-2 to TRBJ1-6, with TRBD1 as a possible D gene (5 bases). The germline gives CDR1 SGHTA, CDR2 FQGNSA. The CDR3 consists of 17 residues. V lost 7 bases, J lost 7 bases, and 23 bases lay in between. CDR3 residues: CASTEGLKGRANSPLHF. The CDR3 DNA reads as TGTGCCAGCACCGAAGGGTTAAAAGGCAGGGCGAATTCACCCCTCCACTTT.

This chain joins TRBV7-2 and TRBJ1-2, with D hard to call. Germline V lookup: CDR1 SGHTA, CDR2 FQGNSA. Trimming shortened V by 2 bases and J by 2 bases, and 15 bases separated the two germline ends. The length of the CDR3 is 16 residues. CDR3 nucleotide sequence: TGTGCCAGCAGCTTATCGTCAGGCAGCCTAAACTATGGCTACACCTTC. This encodes CASSLSSGSLNYGYTF. Looking up the rest from reference TRBV7-2 and TRBJ1-2 gives the full variable domain: GAGVSQSPSNKVTEKGKDVELRCDPISGHTALYWYRQSLGQGLEFLIYFQGNSAPDKSGLPSDRFSAERTGGSVSTLTIQRTQQEDSAVYLCASSLSSGSLNYGYTFGSGTRLTVV.

The genes are TRBV25-1 and TRBJ2-5, with 9 bases matching TRBD2. Per germline, CDR1 MGHDK and CDR2 SYGVNS. J lost 0 bases, V lost 6 bases, and 8 bases had no gene match. The CDR3 is made up of 16 amino acids. Here the CDR3 DNA reads TGTGCCAGCAGCTTGACTAGCGGAACGTACCAAGAGACCCAGTACTTC. Its protein product is CASSLTSGTYQETQYF.